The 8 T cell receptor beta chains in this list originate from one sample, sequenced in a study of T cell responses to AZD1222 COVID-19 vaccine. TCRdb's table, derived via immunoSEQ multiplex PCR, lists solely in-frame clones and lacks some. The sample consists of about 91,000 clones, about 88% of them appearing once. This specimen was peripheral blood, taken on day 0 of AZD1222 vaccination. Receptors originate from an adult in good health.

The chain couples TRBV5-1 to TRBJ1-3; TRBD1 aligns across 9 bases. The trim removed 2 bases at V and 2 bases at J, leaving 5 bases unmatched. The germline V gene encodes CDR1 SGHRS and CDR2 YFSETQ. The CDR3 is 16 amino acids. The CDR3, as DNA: TGCGCCAGCAGCTTACGAACAGGGGGCACTGGAAACACCATATATTTT. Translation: CASSLRTGGTGNTIYF.

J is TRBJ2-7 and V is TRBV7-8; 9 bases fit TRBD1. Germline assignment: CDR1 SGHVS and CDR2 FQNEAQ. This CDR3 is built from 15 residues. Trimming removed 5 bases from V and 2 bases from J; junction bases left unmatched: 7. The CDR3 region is CASSATGTGTYEQYF. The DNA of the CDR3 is TGTGCCAGCAGCGCCACCGGGACAGGGACCTACGAGCAGTACTTC.

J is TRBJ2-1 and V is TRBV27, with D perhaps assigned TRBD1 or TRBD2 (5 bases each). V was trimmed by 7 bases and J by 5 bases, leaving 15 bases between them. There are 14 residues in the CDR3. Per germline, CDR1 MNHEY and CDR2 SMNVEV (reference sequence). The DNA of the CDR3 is TGTGCCAGCAAGGTCCAGGGAGTCAACAATGAGCAGTTCTTC. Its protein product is CASKVQGVNNEQFF.

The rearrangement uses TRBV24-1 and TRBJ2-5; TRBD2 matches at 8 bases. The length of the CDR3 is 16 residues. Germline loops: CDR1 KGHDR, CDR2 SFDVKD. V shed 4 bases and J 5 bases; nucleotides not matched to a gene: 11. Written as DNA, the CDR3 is TGTGCCACCAGTGACTCTTTTGCGGGGGGCCGGGAGACCCAGTACTTC. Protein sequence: CATSDSFAGGRETQYF.

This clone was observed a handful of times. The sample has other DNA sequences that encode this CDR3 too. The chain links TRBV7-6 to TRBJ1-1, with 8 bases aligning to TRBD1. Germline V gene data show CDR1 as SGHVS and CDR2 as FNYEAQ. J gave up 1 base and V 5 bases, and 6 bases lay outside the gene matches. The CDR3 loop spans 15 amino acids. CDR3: CASSAPTGANTEAFF. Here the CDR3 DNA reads TGTGCCAGCAGCGCCCCGACAGGGGCGAACACTGAAGCTTTCTTT.

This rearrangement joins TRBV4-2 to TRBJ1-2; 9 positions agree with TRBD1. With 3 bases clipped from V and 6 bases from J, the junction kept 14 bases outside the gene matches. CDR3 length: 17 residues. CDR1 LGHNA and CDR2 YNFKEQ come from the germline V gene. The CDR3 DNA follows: TGTGCCAGCAGCCAGGCGACAGGGGGAACTTCGATAAATGGCTACACCTTC. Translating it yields CASSQATGGTSINGYTF.

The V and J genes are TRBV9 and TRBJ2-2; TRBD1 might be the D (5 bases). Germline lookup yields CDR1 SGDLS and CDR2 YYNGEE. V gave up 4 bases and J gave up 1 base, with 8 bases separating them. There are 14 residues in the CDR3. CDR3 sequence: CASSRTQNTGELFF. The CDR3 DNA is TGTGCCAGCAGCAGGACACAGAACACCGGGGAGCTGTTTTTT.

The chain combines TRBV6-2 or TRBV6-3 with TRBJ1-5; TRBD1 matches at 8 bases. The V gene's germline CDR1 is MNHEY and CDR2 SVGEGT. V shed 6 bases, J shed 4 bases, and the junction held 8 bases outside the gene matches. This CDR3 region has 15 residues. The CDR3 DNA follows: TGTGCCAGCAGCCCCGGCAGGGGGCTGAATCAGCCCCAGCATTTT. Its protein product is CASSPGRGLNQPQHF.